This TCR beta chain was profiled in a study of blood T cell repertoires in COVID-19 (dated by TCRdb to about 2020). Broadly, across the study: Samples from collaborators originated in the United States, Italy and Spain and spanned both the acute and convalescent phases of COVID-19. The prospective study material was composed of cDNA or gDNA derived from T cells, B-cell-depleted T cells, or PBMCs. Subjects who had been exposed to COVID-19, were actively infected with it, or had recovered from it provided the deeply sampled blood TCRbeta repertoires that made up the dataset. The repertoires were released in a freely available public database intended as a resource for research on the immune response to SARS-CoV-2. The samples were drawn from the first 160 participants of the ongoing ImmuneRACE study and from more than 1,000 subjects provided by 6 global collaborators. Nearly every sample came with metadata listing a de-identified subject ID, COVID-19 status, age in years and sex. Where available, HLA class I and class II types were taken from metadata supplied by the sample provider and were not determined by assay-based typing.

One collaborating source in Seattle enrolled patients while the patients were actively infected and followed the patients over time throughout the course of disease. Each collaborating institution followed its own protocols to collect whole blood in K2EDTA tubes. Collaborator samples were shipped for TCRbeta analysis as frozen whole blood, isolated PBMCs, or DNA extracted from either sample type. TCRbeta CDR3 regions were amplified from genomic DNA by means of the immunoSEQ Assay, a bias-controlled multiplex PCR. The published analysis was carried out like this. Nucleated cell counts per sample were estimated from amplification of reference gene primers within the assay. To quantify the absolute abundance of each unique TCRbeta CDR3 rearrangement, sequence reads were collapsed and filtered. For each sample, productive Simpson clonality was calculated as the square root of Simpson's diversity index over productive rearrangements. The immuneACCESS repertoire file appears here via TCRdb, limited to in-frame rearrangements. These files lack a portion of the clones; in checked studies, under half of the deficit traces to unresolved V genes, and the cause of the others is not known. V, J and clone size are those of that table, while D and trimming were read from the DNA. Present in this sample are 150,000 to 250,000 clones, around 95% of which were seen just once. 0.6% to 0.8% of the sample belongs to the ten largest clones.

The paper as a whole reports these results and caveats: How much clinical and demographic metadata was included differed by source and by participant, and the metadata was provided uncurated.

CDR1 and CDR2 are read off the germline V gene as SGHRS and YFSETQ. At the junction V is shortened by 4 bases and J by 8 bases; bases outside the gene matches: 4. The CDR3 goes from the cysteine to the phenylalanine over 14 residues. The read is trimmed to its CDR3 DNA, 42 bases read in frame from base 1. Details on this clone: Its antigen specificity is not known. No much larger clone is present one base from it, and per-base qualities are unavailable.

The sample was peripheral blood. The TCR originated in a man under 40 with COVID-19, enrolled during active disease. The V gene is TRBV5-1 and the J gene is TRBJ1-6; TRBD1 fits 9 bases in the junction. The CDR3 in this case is CASSTGQGYSPLHF. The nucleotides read TGCGCCAGCAGCACTGGACAGGGGTATTCACCCCTCCACTTT.